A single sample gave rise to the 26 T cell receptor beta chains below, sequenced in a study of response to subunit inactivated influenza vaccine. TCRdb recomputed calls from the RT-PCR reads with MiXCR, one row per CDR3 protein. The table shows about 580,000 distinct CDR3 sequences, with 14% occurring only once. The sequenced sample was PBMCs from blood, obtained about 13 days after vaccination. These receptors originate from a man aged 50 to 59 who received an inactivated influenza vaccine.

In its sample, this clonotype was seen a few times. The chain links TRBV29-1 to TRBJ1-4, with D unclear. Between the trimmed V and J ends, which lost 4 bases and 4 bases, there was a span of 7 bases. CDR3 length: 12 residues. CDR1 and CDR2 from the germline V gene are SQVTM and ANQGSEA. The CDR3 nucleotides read TGCAGCGTTGGACACCTTAATGAAAAACTGTTTTTT. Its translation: CSVGHLNEKLFF.

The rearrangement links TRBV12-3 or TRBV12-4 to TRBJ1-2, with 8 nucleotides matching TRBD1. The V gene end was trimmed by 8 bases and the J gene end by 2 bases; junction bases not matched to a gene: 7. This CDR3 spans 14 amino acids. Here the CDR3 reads CASDYRGSNYGYTF. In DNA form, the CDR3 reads TGTGCCAGCGACTACAGGGGGAGCAACTATGGCTACACCTTC.

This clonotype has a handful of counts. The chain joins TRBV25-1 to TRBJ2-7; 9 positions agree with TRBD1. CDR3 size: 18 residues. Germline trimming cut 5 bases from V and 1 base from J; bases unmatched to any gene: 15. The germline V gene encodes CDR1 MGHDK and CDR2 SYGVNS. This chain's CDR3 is CASSPGTGLKKGSYEQYF. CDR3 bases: TGTGCCAGCAGTCCCGGGACAGGGCTGAAAAAGGGTTCCTACGAGCAGTACTTC.

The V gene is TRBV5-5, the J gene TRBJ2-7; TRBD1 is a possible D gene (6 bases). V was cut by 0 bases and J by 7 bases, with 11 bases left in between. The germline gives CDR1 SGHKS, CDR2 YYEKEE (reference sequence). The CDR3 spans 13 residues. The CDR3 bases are TGTGCCAGCAGCTTGGGGACAGCGAGGGAGCAGTACTTC. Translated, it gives CASSLGTAREQYF.

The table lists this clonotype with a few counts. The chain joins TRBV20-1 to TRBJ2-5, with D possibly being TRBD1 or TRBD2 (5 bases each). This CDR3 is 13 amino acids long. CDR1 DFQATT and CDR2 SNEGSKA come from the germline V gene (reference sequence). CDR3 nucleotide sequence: TGCAGCGGTGGGACCCAGGGTGTGGAGACCCAGTACTTC. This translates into CSGGTQGVETQYF.

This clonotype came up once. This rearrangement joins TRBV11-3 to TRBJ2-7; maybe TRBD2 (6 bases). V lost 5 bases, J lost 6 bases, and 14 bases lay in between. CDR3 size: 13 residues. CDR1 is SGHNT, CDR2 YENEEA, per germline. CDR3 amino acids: CASSEGLRGEQYF. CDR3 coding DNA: TGTGCCAGCAGCGAGGGACTTCGCGGCGAGCAGTACTTC.

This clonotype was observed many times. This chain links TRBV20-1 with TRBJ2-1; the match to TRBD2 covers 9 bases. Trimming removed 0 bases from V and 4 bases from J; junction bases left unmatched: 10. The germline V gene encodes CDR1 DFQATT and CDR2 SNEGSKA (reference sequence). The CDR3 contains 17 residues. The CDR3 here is CSARDAASGTIYNEQFF. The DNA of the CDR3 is TGCAGTGCTAGAGATGCGGCTAGCGGGACCATTTACAATGAGCAGTTCTTC.

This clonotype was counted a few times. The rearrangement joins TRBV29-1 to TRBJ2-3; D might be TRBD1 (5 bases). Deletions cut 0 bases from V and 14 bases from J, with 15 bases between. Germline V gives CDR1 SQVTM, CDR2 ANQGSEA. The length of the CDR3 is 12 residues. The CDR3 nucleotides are TGCAGCGTTGAAGATTACACAGGTTCTTGGTATTTT. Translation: CSVEDYTGSWYF.

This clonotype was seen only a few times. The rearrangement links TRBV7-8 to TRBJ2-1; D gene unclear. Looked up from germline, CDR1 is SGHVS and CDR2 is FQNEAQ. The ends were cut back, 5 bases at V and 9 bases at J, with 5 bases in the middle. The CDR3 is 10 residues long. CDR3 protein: CASSLTEQFF. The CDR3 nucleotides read TGTGCCAGCAGCCTCACTGAGCAGTTCTTC.

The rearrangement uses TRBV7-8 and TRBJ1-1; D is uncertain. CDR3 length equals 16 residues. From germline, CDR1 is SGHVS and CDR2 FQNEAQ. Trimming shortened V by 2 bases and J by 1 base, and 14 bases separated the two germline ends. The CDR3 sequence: CASSLTLPRSNTEAFF. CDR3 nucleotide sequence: TGTGCCAGCAGCTTAACATTGCCCAGATCGAACACTGAAGCTTTCTTT. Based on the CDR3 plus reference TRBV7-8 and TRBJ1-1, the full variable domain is GAGVSQSPRYKVAKRGQDVALRCDPISGHVSLFWYQQALGQGPEFLTYFQNEAQLDKSGLPSDRFFAERPEGSVSTLKIQRTQQEDSAVYLCASSLTLPRSNTEAFFGQGTRLTVV.

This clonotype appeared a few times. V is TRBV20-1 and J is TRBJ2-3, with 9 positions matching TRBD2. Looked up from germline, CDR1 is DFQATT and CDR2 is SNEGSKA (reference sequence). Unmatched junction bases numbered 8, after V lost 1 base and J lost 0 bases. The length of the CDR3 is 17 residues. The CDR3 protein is CSARGQRGATSTDTQYF. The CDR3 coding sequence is TGCAGTGCTAGAGGCCAGCGGGGGGCGACTAGCACAGATACGCAGTATTTT.

CDR3 DNA: TGTGCCAGCAGCGGCATGACAGGGTTAGGCACTGAAGCTTTCTTT. It yields the protein CASSGMTGLGTEAFF. The chain combines TRBV5-6 with TRBJ1-1; 7 bases line up with TRBD1. Germline assignment: CDR1 SGHDT and CDR2 YYEEEE. CDR3 length equals 15 residues. The trim removed 4 bases at V and 4 bases at J, leaving 10 bases unmatched.

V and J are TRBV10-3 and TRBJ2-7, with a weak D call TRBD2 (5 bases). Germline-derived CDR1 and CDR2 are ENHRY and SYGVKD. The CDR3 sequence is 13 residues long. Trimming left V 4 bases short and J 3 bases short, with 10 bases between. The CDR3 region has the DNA TGTGCCATCAGTGCGGGATTGAACTACGAGCAGTACTTC. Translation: CAISAGLNYEQYF.

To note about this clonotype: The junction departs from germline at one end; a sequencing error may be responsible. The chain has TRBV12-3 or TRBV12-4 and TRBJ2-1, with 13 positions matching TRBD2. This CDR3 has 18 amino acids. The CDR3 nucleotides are TGTGCCAGCAGTTTAACAACTGGGACTAGCGGGATCTACATTGAGCAGTTCTTC. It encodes CASSLTTGTSGIYIEQFF.

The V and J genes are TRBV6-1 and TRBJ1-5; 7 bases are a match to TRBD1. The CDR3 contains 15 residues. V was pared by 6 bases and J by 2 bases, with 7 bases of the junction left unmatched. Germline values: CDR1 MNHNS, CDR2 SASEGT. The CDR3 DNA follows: TGTGCCAGCAGGCCGACAGGGCTTGGCAATCAGCCCCAGCATTTT. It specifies CASRPTGLGNQPQHF.

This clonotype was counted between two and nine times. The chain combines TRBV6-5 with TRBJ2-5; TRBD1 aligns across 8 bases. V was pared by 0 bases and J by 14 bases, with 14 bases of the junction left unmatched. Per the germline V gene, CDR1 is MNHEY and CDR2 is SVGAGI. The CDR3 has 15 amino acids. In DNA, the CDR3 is TGTGCCAGCAGTTACTCCCCCGGGCAGGGGGCTACCCGATACTTC. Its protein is CASSYSPGQGATRYF.

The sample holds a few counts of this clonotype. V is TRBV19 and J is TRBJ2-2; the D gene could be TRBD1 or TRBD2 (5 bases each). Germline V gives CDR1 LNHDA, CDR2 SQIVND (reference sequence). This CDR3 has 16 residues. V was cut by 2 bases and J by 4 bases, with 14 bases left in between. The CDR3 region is CASSIIPGPGTGELFF. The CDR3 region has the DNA TGTGCCAGTAGTATAATACCGGGGCCGGGCACCGGGGAGCTGTTTTTT.

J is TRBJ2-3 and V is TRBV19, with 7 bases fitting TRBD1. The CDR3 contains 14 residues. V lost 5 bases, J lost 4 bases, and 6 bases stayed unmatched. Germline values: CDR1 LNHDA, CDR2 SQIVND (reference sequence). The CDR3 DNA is TGTGCCAGTAGTCCACGACAGGGCGCAGATACGCAGTATTTT. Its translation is CASSPRQGADTQYF.

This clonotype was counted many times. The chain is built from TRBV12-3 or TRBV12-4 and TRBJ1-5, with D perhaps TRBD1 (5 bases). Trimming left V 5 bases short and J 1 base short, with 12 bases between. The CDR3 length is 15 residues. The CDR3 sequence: CASSQIRDSNQPQHF. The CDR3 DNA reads TGTGCCAGCAGTCAGATCCGGGACAGCAATCAGCCCCAGCATTTT.

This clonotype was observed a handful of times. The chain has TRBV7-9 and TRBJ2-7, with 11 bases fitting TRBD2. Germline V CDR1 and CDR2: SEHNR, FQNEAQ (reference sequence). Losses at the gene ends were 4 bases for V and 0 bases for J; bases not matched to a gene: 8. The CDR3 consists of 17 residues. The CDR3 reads CASSSGLADMDSYEQYF. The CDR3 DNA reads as TGTGCCAGCAGCTCGGGACTAGCGGATATGGACTCCTACGAGCAGTACTTC.

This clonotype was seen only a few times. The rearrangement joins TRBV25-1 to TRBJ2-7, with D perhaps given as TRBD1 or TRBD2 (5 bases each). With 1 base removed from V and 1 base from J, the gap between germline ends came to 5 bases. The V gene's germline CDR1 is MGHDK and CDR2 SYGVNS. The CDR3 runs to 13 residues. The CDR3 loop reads CASSEWGSYEQYF. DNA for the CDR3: TGTGCCAGCAGTGAATGGGGGTCCTACGAGCAGTACTTC.

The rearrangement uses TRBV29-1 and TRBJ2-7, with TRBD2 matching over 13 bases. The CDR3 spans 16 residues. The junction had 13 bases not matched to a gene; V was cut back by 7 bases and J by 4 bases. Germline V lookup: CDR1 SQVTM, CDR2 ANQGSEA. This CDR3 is CSAHGTSGKGRYEQYF. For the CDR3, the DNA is TGCAGCGCTCACGGGACTAGCGGGAAGGGCAGGTACGAGCAGTACTTC.

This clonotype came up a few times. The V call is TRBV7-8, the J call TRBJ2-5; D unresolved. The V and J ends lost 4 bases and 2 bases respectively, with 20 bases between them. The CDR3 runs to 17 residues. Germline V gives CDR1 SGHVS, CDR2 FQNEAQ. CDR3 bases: TGTGCCAGCAGCTCCCCGAGATGGCAGACGGAACAAGAGACCCAGTACTTC. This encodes CASSSPRWQTEQETQYF.

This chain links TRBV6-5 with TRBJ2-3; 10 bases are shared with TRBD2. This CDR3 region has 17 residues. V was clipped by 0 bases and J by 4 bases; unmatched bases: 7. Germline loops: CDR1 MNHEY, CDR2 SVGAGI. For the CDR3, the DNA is TGTGCCAGCAGTTACTCGATTGGGAGCGGGGGGGCAGATACGCAGTATTTT. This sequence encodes CASSYSIGSGGADTQYF.

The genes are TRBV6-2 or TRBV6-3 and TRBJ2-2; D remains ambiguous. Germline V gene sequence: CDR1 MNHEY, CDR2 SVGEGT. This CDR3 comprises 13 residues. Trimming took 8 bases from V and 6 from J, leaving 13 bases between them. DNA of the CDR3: TGTGCCAGCCTTTTGGAGTTAGCCGGGGAGCTGTTTTTT. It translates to CASLLELAGELFF.

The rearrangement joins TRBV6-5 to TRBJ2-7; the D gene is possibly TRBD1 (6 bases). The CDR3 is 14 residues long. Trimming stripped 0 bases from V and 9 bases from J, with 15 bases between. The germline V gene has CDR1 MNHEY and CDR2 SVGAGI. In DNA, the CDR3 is TGTGCCAGCAGTTACTCCTCCGACAGGACTGGGCAGTACTTC. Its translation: CASSYSSDRTGQYF.